This T cell receptor beta chain was found in a study of blood T cell repertoires in COVID-19 (dated by TCRdb to 2020 to 2022). Broadly, across the study: Samples from collaborators originated in the United States, Italy and Spain and spanned both the acute and convalescent phases of COVID-19. The prospective study material was composed of cDNA or gDNA derived from T cells, B-cell-depleted T cells, or PBMCs. Subjects who had been exposed to COVID-19, were actively infected with it, or had recovered from it provided the deeply sampled blood TCRbeta repertoires that made up the dataset. The repertoires were released in a freely available public database meant as a resource for research on the immune response to SARS-CoV-2. The samples were drawn from the first 160 participants of the ongoing ImmuneRACE study and from roughly 1,300 subjects provided by 6 global collaborators. A de-identified subject ID, COVID-19 status, age in years and sex were almost always included in the sample metadata. Where available, HLA class I and class II types were taken from metadata supplied by the sample provider and were not determined by assay-based typing.

Collaborating institutions collected whole blood in K2EDTA tubes following their own protocols. For TCRbeta analysis, collaborators shipped samples as frozen whole blood, isolated PBMCs, or DNA extracted from either of those sample types. Cut back by 2 bases and 0 bases, the V and J ends lie 8 bases apart. CDR1 and CDR2, looked up from the germline V gene, are SGHAT and FQNNGV. Inclusive of the bounding cysteine and phenylalanine, the CDR3 is 14 residues long. Here the CDR3 DNA is all that survives: 42 bases in frame from base 1. Notes on this clone: No cognate antigen has been identified for it. Per-base qualities were not stored, and no clone one base away is much larger.

TCRbeta CDR3 regions were amplified from genomic DNA using the immunoSEQ Assay, a bias-controlled multiplex PCR. Concerning the study's data processing: The number of nucleated cells in each sample was estimated from the amplification of reference gene primers within the assay. Sequence reads were collapsed and filtered to measure the absolute abundance of every unique TCRbeta CDR3 rearrangement. For each sample, productive Simpson clonality was calculated as the square root of Simpson's diversity index across productive rearrangements. TCRdb re-hosts the immuneACCESS table, in-frame sequences only. Its copies lack some clones; in the studies checked, an unresolved V gene accounts for under half of them, and the cause for the rest is not known. For V, J and clone size, that table is used; D and trimming come from the DNA. This sample has 95,000 to 110,000 clones in its table, and roughly nine tenths of those were observed once. The ten largest clonotypes hold less than 6.5% of the sample.

Summary of the overall study and its limitations: How much clinical and demographic metadata was included differed by source and by participant, and the metadata was provided uncurated.

This receptor was obtained from a human donor in a cohort sampled during active COVID-19. The sequenced sample was peripheral blood. In this chain, TRBV11-2 is recombined with TRBJ2-7, with a weak D call of TRBD1 (6 bases match). The nucleotide sequence is TGTGCCAGCAGCTTAACAGGGATCTCCTACGAGCAGTACTTC. Its product reads: CASSLTGISYEQYF.